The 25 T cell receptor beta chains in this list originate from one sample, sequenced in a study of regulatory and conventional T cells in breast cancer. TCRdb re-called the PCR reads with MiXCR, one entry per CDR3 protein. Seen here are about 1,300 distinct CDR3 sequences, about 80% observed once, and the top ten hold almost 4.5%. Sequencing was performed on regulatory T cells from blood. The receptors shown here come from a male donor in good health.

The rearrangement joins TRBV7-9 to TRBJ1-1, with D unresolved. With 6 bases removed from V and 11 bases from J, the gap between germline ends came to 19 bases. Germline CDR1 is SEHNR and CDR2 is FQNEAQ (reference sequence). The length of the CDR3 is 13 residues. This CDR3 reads CASRPPLDLRAFF. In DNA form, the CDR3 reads TGTGCCAGCAGGCCTCCCTTGGACCTGAGGGCTTTCTTT.

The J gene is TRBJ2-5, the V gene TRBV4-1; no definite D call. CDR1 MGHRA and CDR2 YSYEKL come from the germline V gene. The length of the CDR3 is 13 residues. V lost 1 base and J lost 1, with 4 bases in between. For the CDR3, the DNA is TGCGCCAGCAGCCAAGGACCCCAAGAGACCCAGTACTTC. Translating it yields CASSQGPQETQYF.

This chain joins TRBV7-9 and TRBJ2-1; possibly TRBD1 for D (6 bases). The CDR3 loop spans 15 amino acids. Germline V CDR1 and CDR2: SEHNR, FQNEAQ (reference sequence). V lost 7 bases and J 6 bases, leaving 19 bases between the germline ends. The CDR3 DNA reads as TGTGCCAGCATTCCCGGGACACATTCTTTCAATGAGCAGTTCTTC. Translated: CASIPGTHSFNEQFF.

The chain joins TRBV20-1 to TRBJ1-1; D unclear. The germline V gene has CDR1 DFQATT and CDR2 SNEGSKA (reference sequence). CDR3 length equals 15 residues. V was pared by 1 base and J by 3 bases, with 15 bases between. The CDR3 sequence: CSARGTQSRHTEAFF. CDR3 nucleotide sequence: TGCAGTGCTAGAGGGACCCAAAGCCGGCACACTGAAGCTTTCTTT.

CDR3 sequence reads: CASSQDRSPAYGYTF. The CDR3 nucleotides read TGTGCCAGCAGCCAAGATAGAAGCCCTGCCTATGGCTACACCTTC. V gene TRBV4-2 combines with J gene TRBJ1-2; D is ambiguous. The germline V gene has CDR1 LGHNA and CDR2 YNFKEQ. The CDR3 runs 15 residues. The V gene lost 0 bases and the J gene lost 4 bases, with 12 bases spanning the gap.

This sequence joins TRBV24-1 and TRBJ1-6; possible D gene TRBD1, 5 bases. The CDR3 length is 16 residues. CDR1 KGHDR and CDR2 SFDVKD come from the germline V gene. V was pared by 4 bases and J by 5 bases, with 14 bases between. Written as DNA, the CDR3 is TGTGCCACCAGTGACCCCTCCGGGGGAGATAATTCACCCCTCCACTTT. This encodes CATSDPSGGDNSPLHF.

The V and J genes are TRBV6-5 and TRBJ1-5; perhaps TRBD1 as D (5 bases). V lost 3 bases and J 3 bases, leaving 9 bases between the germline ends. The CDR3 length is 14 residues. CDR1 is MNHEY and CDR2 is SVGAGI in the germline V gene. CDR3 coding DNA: TGTGCCAGCAGTTATGGGGGAAACAATCAGCCCCAGCATTTT. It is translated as CASSYGGNNQPQHF.

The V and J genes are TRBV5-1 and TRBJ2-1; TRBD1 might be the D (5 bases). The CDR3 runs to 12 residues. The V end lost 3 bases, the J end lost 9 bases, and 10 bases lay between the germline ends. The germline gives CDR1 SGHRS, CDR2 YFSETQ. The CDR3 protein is CASSWWGSEQFF. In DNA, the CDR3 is TGCGCCAGCAGCTGGTGGGGCTCTGAGCAGTTCTTC.

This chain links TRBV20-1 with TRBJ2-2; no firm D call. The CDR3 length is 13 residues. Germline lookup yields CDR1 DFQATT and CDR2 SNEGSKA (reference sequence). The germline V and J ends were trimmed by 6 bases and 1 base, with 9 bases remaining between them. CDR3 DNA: TGCAGTGCCCCAGTCATGAACACCGGGGAGCTGTTTTTT. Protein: CSAPVMNTGELFF.

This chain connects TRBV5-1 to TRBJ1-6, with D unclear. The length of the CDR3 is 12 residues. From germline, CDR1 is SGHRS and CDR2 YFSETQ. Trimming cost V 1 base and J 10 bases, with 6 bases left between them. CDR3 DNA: TGCGCCAGCAGCTTGACCGAGTCACCCCTCCACTTT. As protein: CASSLTESPLHF.

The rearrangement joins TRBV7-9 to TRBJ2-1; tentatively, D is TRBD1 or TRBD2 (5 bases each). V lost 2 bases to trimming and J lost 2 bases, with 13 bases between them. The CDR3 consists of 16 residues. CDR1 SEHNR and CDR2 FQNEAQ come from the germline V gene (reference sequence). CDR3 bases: TGTGCCAGCAGCTTACCGGGGACCCGACCCTACAATGAGCAGTTCTTC. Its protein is CASSLPGTRPYNEQFF.

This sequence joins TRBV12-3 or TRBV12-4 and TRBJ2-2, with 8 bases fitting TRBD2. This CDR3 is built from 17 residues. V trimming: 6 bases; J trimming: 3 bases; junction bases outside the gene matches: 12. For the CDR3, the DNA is TGTGCCAGCAGCTCATCCGGACTAGCAGGCTACACCGGGGAGCTGTTTTTT. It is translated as CASSSSGLAGYTGELFF.

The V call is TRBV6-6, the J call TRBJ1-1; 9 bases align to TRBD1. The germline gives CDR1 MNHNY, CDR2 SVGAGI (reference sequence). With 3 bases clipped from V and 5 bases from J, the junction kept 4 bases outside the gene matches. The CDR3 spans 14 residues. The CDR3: CASSYTGGWTEAFF. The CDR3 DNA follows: TGTGCCAGCAGTTATACAGGGGGCTGGACTGAAGCTTTCTTT.

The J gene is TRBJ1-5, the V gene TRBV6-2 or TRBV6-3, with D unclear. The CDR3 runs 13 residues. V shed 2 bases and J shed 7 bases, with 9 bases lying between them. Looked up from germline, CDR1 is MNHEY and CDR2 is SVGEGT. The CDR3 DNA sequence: TGTGCCAGCAGTTACCTTGGTGGGCAGCCCCAGCATTTT. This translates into CASSYLGGQPQHF.

In nucleotides, the CDR3 is TGTGCCAGCAGCTTACTGGGGCGCACAGATACGCAGTATTTT. Amino acid sequence: CASSLLGRTDTQYF. This chain joins TRBV7-9 and TRBJ2-3; a weak D match, TRBD1 (5 bases). The CDR3 length is 14 residues. The germline V gene has CDR1 SEHNR and CDR2 FQNEAQ (reference sequence). The V and J ends lost 2 bases and 1 base respectively, with 7 bases between them.

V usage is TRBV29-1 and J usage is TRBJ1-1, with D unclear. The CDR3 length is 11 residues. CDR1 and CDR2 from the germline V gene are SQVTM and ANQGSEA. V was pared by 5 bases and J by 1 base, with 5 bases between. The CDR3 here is CSVRQNTEAFF. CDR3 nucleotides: TGCAGCGTTAGGCAGAACACTGAAGCTTTCTTT.

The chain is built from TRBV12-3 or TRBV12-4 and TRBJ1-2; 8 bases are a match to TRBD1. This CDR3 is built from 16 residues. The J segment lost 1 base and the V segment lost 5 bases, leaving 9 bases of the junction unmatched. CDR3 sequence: CASSPDRVEGNYGYTF. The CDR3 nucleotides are TGTGCCAGCAGTCCGGACAGGGTGGAGGGTAACTATGGCTACACCTTC.

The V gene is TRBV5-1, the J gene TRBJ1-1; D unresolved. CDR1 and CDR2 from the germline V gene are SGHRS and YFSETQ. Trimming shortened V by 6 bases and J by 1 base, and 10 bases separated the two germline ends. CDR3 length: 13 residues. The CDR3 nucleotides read TGCGCCAGCAAACCTAGCGAGAACACTGAAGCTTTCTTT. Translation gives CASKPSENTEAFF. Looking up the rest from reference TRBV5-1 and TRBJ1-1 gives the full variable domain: KAGVTQTPRYLIKTRGQQVTLSCSPISGHRSVSWYQQTPGQGLQFLFEYFSETQRNKGNFPGRFSGRQFSNSRSEMNVSTLELGDSALYLCASKPSENTEAFFGQGTRLTVV.

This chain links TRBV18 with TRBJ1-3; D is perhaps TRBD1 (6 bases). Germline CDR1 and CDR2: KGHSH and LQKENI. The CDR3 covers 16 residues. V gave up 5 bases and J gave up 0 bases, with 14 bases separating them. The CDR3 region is CASSVLPGASGNTIYF. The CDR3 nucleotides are TGTGCCAGCTCAGTCTTACCGGGGGCCTCTGGAAACACCATATATTTT.

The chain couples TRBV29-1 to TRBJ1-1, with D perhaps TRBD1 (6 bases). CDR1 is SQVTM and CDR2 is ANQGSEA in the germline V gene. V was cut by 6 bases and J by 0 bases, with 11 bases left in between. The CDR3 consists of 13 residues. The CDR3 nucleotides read TGCAGCGTCAGCACAGGGTTGAACACTGAAGCTTTCTTT. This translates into CSVSTGLNTEAFF. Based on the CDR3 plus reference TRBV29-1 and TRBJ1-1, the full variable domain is SAVISQKPSRDICQRGTSLTIQCQVDSQVTMMFWYRQQPGQSLTLIATANQGSEATYESGFVIDKFPISRPNLTFSTLTVSNMSPEDSSIYLCSVSTGLNTEAFFGQGTRLTVV.

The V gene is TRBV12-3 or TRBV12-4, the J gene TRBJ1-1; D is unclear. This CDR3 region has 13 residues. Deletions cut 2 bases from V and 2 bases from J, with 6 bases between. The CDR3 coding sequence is TGTGCCAGCAGTTTAAGACGCAACACTGAAGCTTTCTTT. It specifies CASSLRRNTEAFF.

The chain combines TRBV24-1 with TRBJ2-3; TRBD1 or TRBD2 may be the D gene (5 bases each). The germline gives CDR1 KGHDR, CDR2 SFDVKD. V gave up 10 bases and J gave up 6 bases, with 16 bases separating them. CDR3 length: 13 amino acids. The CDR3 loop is CATAGAVPDTQYF. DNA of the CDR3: TGTGCCACAGCCGGGGCAGTCCCGGATACGCAGTATTTT.

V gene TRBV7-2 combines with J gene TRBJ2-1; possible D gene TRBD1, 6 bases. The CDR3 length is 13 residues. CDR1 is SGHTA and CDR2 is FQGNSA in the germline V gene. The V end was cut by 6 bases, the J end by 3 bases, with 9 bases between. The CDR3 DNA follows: TGTGCCAGCAGACCAGGGGACTACAATGAGCAGTTCTTC. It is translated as CASRPGDYNEQFF.

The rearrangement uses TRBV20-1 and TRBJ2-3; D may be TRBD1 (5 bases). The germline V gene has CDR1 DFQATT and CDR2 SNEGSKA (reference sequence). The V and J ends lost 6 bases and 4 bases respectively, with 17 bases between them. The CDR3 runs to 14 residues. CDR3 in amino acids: CSATIQRGPDTQYF. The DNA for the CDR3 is TGCAGTGCCACTATCCAAAGGGGCCCAGATACGCAGTATTTT.

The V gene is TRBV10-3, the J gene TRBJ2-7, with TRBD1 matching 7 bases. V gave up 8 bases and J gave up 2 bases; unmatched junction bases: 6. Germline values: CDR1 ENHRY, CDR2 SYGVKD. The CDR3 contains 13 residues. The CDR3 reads CAIRRQGPYEQYF. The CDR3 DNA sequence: TGTGCCATCCGGAGACAGGGTCCCTACGAGCAGTACTTC.